Following are 32 T cell receptor beta chains from one sample sequenced in a study of cytomegalovirus exposure and HLA in healthy donors (dated 2017 in TCRdb). Library creation used the immunoSEQ multiplex PCR assay. For the multiplex PCR, a mixture combining 60 forward primers for TCR Vbeta segments and 13 reverse primers for TCR Jbeta segments was used. TCRdb obtained this table from immuneACCESS and retained in-frame rearrangements with V and J assigned. These tables miss some clones; where compared with another copy, unresolved V genes account for less than half of the shortfall, and the remainder is unexplained. This sample gives about 250,000 clones in total; approximately 80% of them show up just once. The ten largest clonotypes hold roughly 0.31% of the sample. The sample taken for sequencing was PBMCs. The receptors were sampled from a girl aged 2 to 10 in good health and CMV-seronegative.

The rearrangement joins TRBV30 to TRBJ2-5, with D possibly being TRBD2 (5 bases). The J call may be in error: the DNA end matches TRBJ2-7 better. The CDR3 totals 13 residues. Per the germline V gene, CDR1 is GTSNPN and CDR2 is SVGIG (reference sequence). In DNA form, the CDR3 reads TGTGCCTGGAGTGTACGCGGGTCCCTCGAGCAGTACTTC. Translating gives CAWSVRGSLEQYF.

The chain joins TRBV9 to TRBJ2-1, with 9 bases identical to TRBD1. V was pared by 2 bases and J by 4 bases, with 4 bases of the junction left unmatched. The CDR3 is 15 amino acids. Germline-derived CDR1 and CDR2 are SGDLS and YYNGEE. CDR3 coding DNA: TGTGCCAGCAGCGTTGGGGACAGGGAATACAATGAGCAGTTCTTC. Its protein product is CASSVGDREYNEQFF.

V is TRBV4-2 and J is TRBJ2-7, with TRBD2 matching 13 bases. V shed 2 bases, J shed 4 bases, and the junction held 11 bases outside the gene matches. Germline V gives CDR1 LGHNA, CDR2 YNFKEQ. There are 18 residues in the CDR3. This CDR3 is CASSQLTSGGALGYEQYF. The CDR3 coding sequence is TGTGCCAGCAGCCAACTCACTAGCGGGGGGGCCTTAGGTTACGAGCAGTACTTC.

The chain uses TRBV10-2 and TRBJ2-7; 8 nucleotides line up with TRBD1. Germline V CDR1 and CDR2: WSHSY, SAAADI. This CDR3 is 12 amino acids long. The V gene end was trimmed by 5 bases and the J gene end by 6 bases; junction bases not matched to a gene: 3. CDR3 in DNA: TGCGCCAGCAGTCGACAGGGGAGCGAGCAGTACTTC. Amino acid sequence: CASSRQGSEQYF.

This chain uses TRBV19 with TRBJ1-3; 8 bases are shared with TRBD1. CDR3 length: 14 residues. Germline-derived CDR1 and CDR2 are LNHDA and SQIVND (reference sequence). The J segment lost 4 bases and the V segment lost 9 bases, leaving 8 bases of the junction unmatched. The CDR3 DNA follows: TGTGCCAGCCTTCAGGGGGCAGGAGGAAACACCATATATTTT. Encoded protein: CASLQGAGGNTIYF.

The chain has TRBV2 and TRBJ2-5; D is possibly TRBD2 (6 bases). Germline CDR1 and CDR2: SNHLY and FYNNEI. V lost 6 bases and J 2 bases, leaving 13 bases between the germline ends. The CDR3 consists of 14 residues. CDR3 sequence: CASRTGTSQETQYF. DNA for the CDR3: TGTGCCAGCAGGACCGGGACTTCACAAGAGACCCAGTACTTC.

The gene calls are TRBV28 and TRBJ1-1; unclear D gene. Looked up from germline, CDR1 is MDHEN and CDR2 is SYDVKM. V lost 4 bases and J lost 1, with 10 bases in between. The CDR3 has 14 amino acids. The DNA for the CDR3 is TGTGCCAGCAGTTCCCTTAATAGGAACACTGAAGCTTTCTTT. The encoded protein is CASSSLNRNTEAFF.

Turning to this clone: Germline is not matched at one junction end, which may reflect a read error. The chain uses TRBV9 and TRBJ2-3; 10 nucleotides align to TRBD1. The germline V gene has CDR1 SGDLS and CDR2 YYNGEE. This CDR3 spans 16 amino acids. The CDR3 spells CASTVGTGDRTDTQYF. CDR3 coding DNA: TGTGCCAGCACCGTAGGGACAGGGGATCGGACAGATACGCAGTATTTT.

V and J are TRBV28 and TRBJ1-1, with 9 bases identical to TRBD1. Trimming took 2 bases from V and 11 from J; bases not matched to a gene: 3. There are 12 residues in the CDR3. Germline CDR1 MDHEN, CDR2 SYDVKM. CDR3 loop: CASSLGTGRAFF. CDR3 nucleotide sequence: TGTGCCAGCAGTTTAGGGACAGGGCGCGCTTTCTTT.

The gene calls are TRBV15 and TRBJ2-5, with a possible D match to TRBD2 (6 bases). Trimming pared 3 bases from V and 1 base from J, leaving 9 bases between. From germline, CDR1 is LNHNV and CDR2 YYDKDF (reference sequence). CDR3 length: 14 residues. In DNA form, the CDR3 reads TGTGCCACCAGCAGCGGGGGTCTCCAAGAGACCCAGTACTTC. Its translation is CATSSGGLQETQYF.

This chain links TRBV28 with TRBJ1-5; D not resolved. CDR3 size: 19 residues. The germline gives CDR1 MDHEN, CDR2 SYDVKM. The ends were cut back, 5 bases at V and 0 bases at J, with 23 bases in the middle. The CDR3 protein is CASSIPRKEAFDSNQPQHF. Here the CDR3 DNA reads TGTGCCAGCAGTATCCCTCGAAAGGAGGCATTCGATAGCAATCAGCCCCAGCATTTT.

This clone was counted only a few times. The J gene is TRBJ2-7, the V gene TRBV28; possibly TRBD1 for D (6 bases). CDR3 length equals 13 residues. The V and J ends lost 6 bases and 1 base respectively, with 10 bases between them. Germline lookup yields CDR1 MDHEN and CDR2 SYDVKM. CDR3 region: CASRVTGSYEQYF. CDR3 DNA sequence: TGTGCCAGCAGAGTAACAGGGTCCTACGAGCAGTACTTC.

With respect to this clone: Sequence at one end of the junction differs from germline and may be a read error. The CDR3 DNA reads as TGTGCCAGCAGCCCAGTGGGCGGGCAAGAGGCCCAGTACTTC. Translation gives CASSPVGGQEAQYF. The chain links TRBV7-2 to TRBJ2-5, with D possibly being TRBD2 (5 bases). The germline gives CDR1 SGHTA, CDR2 FQGNSA. The CDR3 is 14 residues long.

The chain uses TRBV6-1 and TRBJ1-4; D remains ambiguous. The CDR3 is made up of 13 amino acids. Trimming removed 5 bases at V and 2 bases at J, with 6 bases between. Germline V gene data show CDR1 as MNHNS and CDR2 as SASEGT. DNA for the CDR3: TGTGCCAGCAGTACGGGGACTAATGAAAAACTGTTTTTT. As protein: CASSTGTNEKLFF.

The chain carries TRBV28 and TRBJ1-4; D remains ambiguous. Per germline, CDR1 MDHEN and CDR2 SYDVKM. This CDR3 spans 15 amino acids. V was pared by 1 base and J by 6 bases, with 12 bases between. The CDR3 sequence is CASSLYKGGYEKLFF. CDR3 in DNA: TGTGCCAGCAGTTTATACAAGGGAGGATATGAAAAACTGTTTTTT. Drawing the rest from reference TRBV28 and TRBJ1-4, the complete variable domain is DVKVTQSSRYLVKRTGEKVFLECVQDMDHENMFWYRQDPGLGLRLIYFSYDVKMKEKGDIPEGYSVSREKKERFSLILESASTNQTSMYLCASSLYKGGYEKLFFGSGTQLSVL.

V and J are TRBV19 and TRBJ1-5; D possibly corresponds to TRBD1 (5 bases). Germline V CDR1 and CDR2: LNHDA, SQIVND (reference sequence). The V gene lost 2 bases and the J gene lost 5 bases, with 10 bases spanning the gap. The CDR3 is 14 residues long. CDR3 region: CASSIQGGYQPQHF. CDR3 coding DNA: TGTGCCAGTAGTATACAGGGTGGTTATCAGCCCCAGCATTTT.

Points on this clone: The junction departs from germline at one end; a sequencing error may be responsible. The chain has TRBV6-1 and TRBJ1-5; D might be TRBD1 (6 bases). The germline V gene has CDR1 MNHNS and CDR2 SASEGT. This CDR3 is built from 15 residues. CDR3 nucleotide sequence: TGTGCCAGCAGGGAAGAGGAAGGGGGAAATCAGCCCCAGCATTTT. Encoded protein: CASREEEGGNQPQHF.

The chain is built from TRBV29-1 and TRBJ1-2, with TRBD1 identical over 10 bases. The J segment lost 4 bases and the V segment lost 5 bases, leaving 4 bases of the junction unmatched. The CDR3 contains 13 residues. Germline loops: CDR1 SQVTM, CDR2 ANQGSEA. This CDR3 reads CSVRDRGIYGYTF. CDR3 nucleotide sequence: TGCAGCGTTCGGGACAGGGGCATCTATGGCTACACCTTC.

This CDR3 is CASSLTGGRPSYNEQFF. The CDR3 nucleotides are TGTGCCAGCAGCTTAACTGGGGGGAGGCCCTCCTACAATGAGCAGTTCTTC. The chain recombines TRBV7-3 with TRBJ2-1; a possible D gene is TRBD2 (6 bases). CDR1 and CDR2 from the germline V gene are SGHTA and FQGTGA. This CDR3 has 17 amino acids. Trimming pared 0 bases from V and 0 bases from J, leaving 12 bases between. Based on the CDR3 plus reference TRBV7-3 and TRBJ2-1, the full variable domain is GAGVSQTPSNKVTEKGKYVELRCDPISGHTALYWYRQSLGQGPEFLIYFQGTGAADDSGLPNDRFFAVRPEGSVSTLKIQRTERGDSAVYLCASSLTGGRPSYNEQFFGPGTRLTVL.

This clone has just a few counts. This chain connects TRBV27 to TRBJ1-1; D might be TRBD1 (5 bases). This CDR3 comprises 13 residues. Germline assignment: CDR1 MNHEY and CDR2 SMNVEV (reference sequence). Trimming removed 7 bases at V and 8 bases at J, with 17 bases between. The CDR3 DNA reads as TGTGCCAGCACCCCGGTTTCAGGGATGGAAGCTTTCTTT. Protein product: CASTPVSGMEAFF.

The rearrangement uses TRBV9 and TRBJ2-1; D is possibly TRBD2 (6 bases). The CDR3 consists of 17 residues. V dropped 0 bases and J dropped 8 bases, with 21 bases sitting between them. The V gene's germline CDR1 is SGDLS and CDR2 YYNGEE. As DNA, the CDR3 is TGTGCCAGCAGCGTAGGCTGGAGGCCTGGGTCGGGAGATGAGCAGTTCTTC. Translated: CASSVGWRPGSGDEQFF.

This chain joins TRBV2 and TRBJ1-6, with TRBD1 matching over 12 bases. From germline, CDR1 is SNHLY and CDR2 FYNNEI. V shed 8 bases, J shed 0 bases, and the junction held 5 bases outside the gene matches. This CDR3 is 17 amino acids long. CDR3: CASDPGQGASYNSPLHF. The CDR3, as DNA: TGTGCCAGCGATCCGGGACAGGGGGCCTCCTATAATTCACCCCTCCACTTT. Filled out from reference TRBV2 and TRBJ1-6, the complete variable domain reads EPEVTQTPSHQVTQMGQEVILRCVPISNHLYFYWYRQILGQKVEFLVSFYNNEISEKSEIFDDQFSVERPDGSNFTLKIRSTKLEDSAMYFCASDPGQGASYNSPLHFGNGTRLTVT.

The rearrangement joins TRBV6-5 to TRBJ2-2; TRBD1 aligns across 8 bases. Germline loops: CDR1 MNHEY, CDR2 SVGAGI. V lost 6 bases, J lost 4 bases, and 7 bases stayed unmatched. The CDR3 consists of 15 residues. CDR3: CASSGRDRPTGELFF. The CDR3 DNA follows: TGTGCCAGCAGCGGACGGGACAGGCCCACCGGGGAGCTGTTTTTT.

The chain couples TRBV5-6 to TRBJ2-7; perhaps TRBD1 as D (5 bases). The CDR3 runs to 14 residues. Germline CDR1 is SGHDT and CDR2 is YYEEEE. V lost 0 bases and J lost 3, with 10 bases in between. The CDR3 loop reads CASSLVRQIYEQYF. DNA of the CDR3: TGTGCCAGCAGCTTGGTAAGACAGATCTACGAGCAGTACTTC.

The chain joins TRBV27 to TRBJ2-2, with no clear D. The V and J ends lost 4 bases and 2 bases respectively, with 11 bases between them. The germline V gene encodes CDR1 MNHEY and CDR2 SMNVEV (reference sequence). This CDR3 has 15 residues. The CDR3 nucleotides read TGTGCCAGCAGTTACACCGGGTCAAACACCGGGGAGCTGTTTTTT. Translating gives CASSYTGSNTGELFF.

This chain links TRBV10-3 with TRBJ2-5; 10 positions match TRBD2. Germline V gene lookup returns CDR1 ENHRY and CDR2 SYGVKD. The CDR3 consists of 16 residues. The J segment lost 2 bases and the V segment lost 2 bases, leaving 5 bases of the junction unmatched. CDR3 sequence: CAISEVLSGRQETQYF. CDR3 nucleotides: TGTGCCATCAGTGAGGTCCTTAGCGGGAGGCAAGAGACCCAGTACTTC.

This clone showed up just a few times. The V gene is TRBV5-1, the J gene TRBJ1-1; possible D gene TRBD1, 6 bases. The CDR3 totals 15 residues. The V end was cut by 7 bases, the J end by 0 bases, with 16 bases between. Germline CDR1 reads SGHRS; CDR2 reads YFSETQ. The CDR3 region has the DNA TGCGCCAGCCGGGACACAGAGTCCATGAACACTGAAGCTTTCTTT. Encoded protein: CASRDTESMNTEAFF.

This clone was counted only a few times. The chain combines TRBV7-9 with TRBJ1-4, with D hard to call. Germline CDR1 is SEHNR and CDR2 is FQNEAQ (reference sequence). Deletions cut 3 bases from V and 4 bases from J, with 9 bases between. This CDR3 is built from 14 residues. CDR3 nucleotides: TGTGCCAGCAGCTTCCTACAGAATAATGAAAAACTGTTTTTT. Encoded protein: CASSFLQNNEKLFF.

The chain employs TRBV29-1 and TRBJ2-7, with 11 bases identical to TRBD1. After removal of 0 bases from V and 9 bases from J, the junction contained 7 bases not matched to a gene. This CDR3 is built from 14 residues. Germline values: CDR1 SQVTM, CDR2 ANQGSEA. The CDR3 protein is CSVEDHWTGGLQYF. In DNA form, the CDR3 reads TGCAGCGTTGAAGATCATTGGACAGGGGGCTTGCAGTACTTC.

The chain employs TRBV25-1 and TRBJ1-4, with D maybe TRBD1 (6 bases). The CDR3 extends over 16 amino acids. Trimming cost V 1 base and J 12 bases, with 21 bases left between them. The germline V gene encodes CDR1 MGHDK and CDR2 SYGVNS. The CDR3 DNA reads TGTGCCAGCAGTGAATGGTTGGGGCCCGTCCCAGGGGAACTGTTTTTT. It specifies CASSEWLGPVPGELFF.

The rearrangement uses TRBV4-1 and TRBJ2-2; D remains unclear. The CDR3 loop spans 19 amino acids. Germline V gene sequence: CDR1 MGHRA, CDR2 YSYEKL. With 0 bases removed from V and 5 bases from J, the gap between germline ends came to 22 bases. CDR3 in amino acids: CASSQDPGVGYGLTGELFF. CDR3 bases: TGCGCCAGCAGCCAAGACCCCGGCGTCGGGTATGGCTTGACCGGGGAGCTGTTTTTT.

V gene TRBV15 combines with J gene TRBJ2-3; TRBD2 aligns across 13 bases. V was pared by 1 base and J by 8 bases, with 6 bases of the junction left unmatched. The CDR3 is 16 amino acids. The germline CDR1 and CDR2 sequences are LNHNV and YYDKDF (reference sequence). The CDR3 nucleotides read TGTGCCACCAGCAGAGCACTAGCGGGGGGGCTAGGTACGCAGTATTTT. It is translated as CATSRALAGGLGTQYF.